A selection of T cell receptor beta chains follows, all from one sample in a study of T cell responses to AZD1222 COVID-19 vaccine. Assay used: immunoSEQ multiplex PCR; TCRdb lists only in-frame clones, some missing. The sample consists of roughly 180,000 clones, roughly nine tenths of them appearing once. The material sequenced was peripheral blood, taken 28 days after the second AZD1222 dose. The receptors here all came from an adult who received the AZD1222 COVID-19 vaccine. Both conserved end residues are trimmed from each CDR3. Fields, in order: V gene, J gene, CDR3 protein.

v_call: TRBV29-1; j_call: TRBJ1-2; cdr3_aa: SVGTSYT
v_call: TRBV5-8; j_call: TRBJ2-5; cdr3_aa: ASSFRLVGVQETQY
v_call: TRBV30; j_call: TRBJ2-4; cdr3_aa: AWSLKGGGRENIQY
v_call: TRBV3-1/TRBV3-2; j_call: TRBJ2-2; cdr3_aa: ASSQGRTSGRGTGELF
v_call: TRBV7-7; j_call: TRBJ2-5; cdr3_aa: ASSLAGETQY
v_call: TRBV30; j_call: TRBJ1-4; cdr3_aa: AWSVQAGNEKLF
v_call: TRBV19; j_call: TRBJ2-6; cdr3_aa: ASSIPLTGAGANVLT
v_call: TRBV7-9; j_call: TRBJ2-3; cdr3_aa: ASSLWDRSTDTQY
v_call: TRBV18; j_call: TRBJ1-1; cdr3_aa: ASSLGRNTEAF
v_call: TRBV4-2; j_call: TRBJ2-7; cdr3_aa: ASSQDLGSGTYEQY
v_call: TRBV7-8; j_call: TRBJ2-7; cdr3_aa: ASRIGSSYEQY
v_call: TRBV5-6; j_call: TRBJ2-2; cdr3_aa: ASSSGLAGTGELF
v_call: TRBV28; j_call: TRBJ2-1; cdr3_aa: ASSFPGASGGNEQF
v_call: TRBV11-2; j_call: TRBJ2-7; cdr3_aa: ASSLGGGLYEQY
v_call: TRBV3-1/TRBV3-2; j_call: TRBJ2-1; cdr3_aa: ASSQQGTSDRQF
v_call: TRBV7-2; j_call: TRBJ1-5; cdr3_aa: ASSYQGTANQPQH
v_call: TRBV3-1/TRBV3-2; j_call: TRBJ2-2; cdr3_aa: ASSQGGKFRNTGELF
v_call: TRBV15; j_call: TRBJ2-3; cdr3_aa: ATSRGGTGAFDTQY
v_call: TRBV24-1; j_call: TRBJ2-5; cdr3_aa: ATSDRHLGQGGETQY
v_call: TRBV5-4; j_call: TRBJ2-3; cdr3_aa: ASSLSSATDTQY
v_call: TRBV19; j_call: TRBJ1-1; cdr3_aa: ASSSRQTNTEAF
v_call: TRBV10-2; j_call: TRBJ2-2; cdr3_aa: ASSEYTGELF